The rows below give T cell receptor beta chains drawn from one sample of a study of cytomegalovirus exposure and HLA in healthy donors. The assay was immunoSEQ multiplex PCR, and TCRdb's table has in-frame clones only and misses some. The profile shows some 120,000 clones, about 78% of them singletons. The material sequenced was PBMCs. The receptors derive from a man aged 25-45 years in good health and CMV-seronegative. Both conserved end residues are part of each CDR3. A D gene is named only where the DNA matches it firmly. A row's size may be missing; if present it is once, few, many or a size class.

V,D,J,size,CDR3,DNA
TRBV10-2,.,TRBJ1-5,few,CASSGNRDQPQHF,TGCGCCAGCAGTGGTAACAGGGATCAGCCCCAGCATTTT
TRBV28,.,TRBJ1-4,few,CASSSSAGGEKLFF,TGTGCCAGCAGTTCGTCGGCCGGGGGGGAAAAACTGTTTTTT
TRBV27,.,TRBJ2-7,.,CASSLWGDGIFYEQYF,TGTGCCAGCAGTTTATGGGGGGACGGGATATTCTACGAGCAGTACTTC
TRBV15,TRBD2,TRBJ2-7,.,CATHTLLGAGFGEQYF,TGTGCCACCCACACCCTCTTGGGAGCGGGGTTCGGCGAGCAGTACTTC
TRBV20-1,.,TRBJ1-2,.,CSPGVPGYTF,TGCAGTCCCGGGGTCCCAGGCTACACCTTC
TRBV28,TRBD1,TRBJ1-1,once,CASSFGTGDTEAFF,TGTGCCAGCAGTTTTGGGACAGGGGATACTGAAGCTTTCTTT
TRBV11-3,TRBD2,TRBJ2-1,.,CASSLSGGSYNEQFF,TGTGCCAGCAGCCTTAGCGGGGGGTCCTACAATGAGCAGTTCTTC
TRBV27,.,TRBJ2-2,few,CASMRRGNTGELFF,TGTGCCAGCATGCGGCGGGGGAACACCGGGGAGCTGTTTTTT
TRBV6-5,TRBD2,TRBJ2-2,.,CASSYAGEPGELFF,TGTGCCAGCAGTTACGCGGGGGAGCCCGGGGAGCTGTTTTTT
TRBV18,TRBD1,TRBJ2-1,few,CASSQDRANEQFF,TGTGCCAGCTCACAGGACAGGGCGAATGAGCAGTTCTTC
TRBV6-5,.,TRBJ1-2,few,CASSARPGANYGYTF,TGTGCCAGCAGTGCCCGACCGGGAGCTAACTATGGCTACACCTTC
TRBV28,TRBD2,TRBJ2-7,.,CASSFVGGGASGDEQYF,TGTGCCAGCAGTTTCGTCGGCGGGGGGGCTTCAGGGGACGAGCAGTACTTC
TRBV19,.,TRBJ2-7,.,CASSPPRDFGVREQYF,TGTGCCAGTAGTCCTCCCCGGGACTTCGGCGTGCGGGAGCAGTACTTC
TRBV7-9,.,TRBJ1-2,.,CASSLGAGVDYGYTF,TGTGCCAGCAGCTTGGGCGCGGGGGTCGACTATGGCTACACCTTC
TRBV9,.,TRBJ1-4,.,CASSVTGTTNEKLFF,TGTGCCAGCAGCGTAACAGGGACAACTAATGAAAAACTGTTTTTT
TRBV6-5,.,TRBJ1-1,few,CASSYRRVKNTEAFF,TGTGCCAGCTCCTACAGGAGGGTGAAGAACACTGAAGCTTTCTTT
TRBV7-8,.,TRBJ2-7,.,CVSKQKPAYEQYF,TGTGTTAGCAAGCAGAAGCCGGCATACGAGCAGTACTTC
TRBV5-1,.,TRBJ2-1,.,CASSLTGIQGNEQFF,TGCGCCAGCAGCCTCACAGGGATCCAAGGCAATGAGCAGTTCTTC
TRBV19,TRBD1,TRBJ1-1,.,CASTRTGALEAFF,TGTGCCAGTACCAGGACAGGGGCCCTTGAAGCTTTCTTT
TRBV28,.,TRBJ1-2,.,CASSLPGQPYGYTF,TGTGCCAGCAGTCTCCCTGGACAGCCCTATGGCTACACCTTC
TRBV9,.,TRBJ2-3,.,CASSVAAGYTDTQYF,TGTGCCAGCAGCGTAGCGGCAGGGTATACGGATACGCAGTATTTT
TRBV6-1,.,TRBJ2-5,.,CASSRQKETQYF,TGTGCCAGCAGTCGACAGAAAGAGACCCAGTACTTC
TRBV7-9,.,TRBJ2-7,few,CASSLSPSGRGKYEQYF,TGTGCCAGCAGCTTATCCCCTTCCGGACGGGGGAAATACGAGCAGTACTTC
TRBV6-6,.,TRBJ1-2,.,CASSQGLYGYTF,TGTGCCAGCAGCCAGGGCCTCTATGGCTACACCTTC
TRBV7-2,TRBD1,TRBJ1-1,.,CASSPQGRYTEAFF,TGTGCCAGCAGCCCACAGGGGAGATACACTGAAGCTTTCTTT
TRBV19,TRBD1,TRBJ2-5,once,CATGQGQETQYF,TGTGCCACGGGACAGGGCCAAGAGACCCAGTACTTC
TRBV9,.,TRBJ2-7,.,CASSVEASSRTEQYF,TGTGCCAGCAGCGTAGAAGCTAGCAGTAGAACCGAGCAGTACTTC
TRBV7-9,TRBD1,TRBJ1-1,.,CASSMWDRNTEAFF,TGTGCCAGCAGCATGTGGGACAGGAACACTGAAGCTTTCTTT
TRBV30,TRBD2,TRBJ2-5,.,CARGGQETQYF,TGTGCCCGGGGGGGGCAAGAGACCCAGTACTTC
TRBV6-1,.,TRBJ2-7,.,CASSEAGLSYEQYF,TGTGCCAGCAGTGAAGCTGGACTATCCTACGAGCAGTACTTC
TRBV9,TRBD1,TRBJ1-5,.,CASSVGIQGANQPQHF,TGTGCCAGCAGCGTAGGGATACAGGGGGCTAATCAGCCCCAGCATTTT
TRBV7-8,.,TRBJ2-1,few,CASSFDLERREQFF,TGTGCCAGCAGCTTCGACTTAGAAAGGAGGGAGCAGTTCTTC
TRBV19,.,TRBJ1-2,few,CASSSSPVYLNYGYTF,TGTGCCAGTAGTTCTTCCCCCGTGTATCTCAACTATGGCTACACCTTC
TRBV6-5,.,TRBJ1-1,.,CASSSTRNTEAFF,TGTGCCAGCAGTAGTACACGTAACACTGAAGCTTTCTTT
TRBV9,TRBD2,TRBJ2-5,few,CASASGLAGGETQYF,TGTGCCAGCGCATCCGGACTAGCGGGAGGGGAGACCCAGTACTTC
TRBV9,.,TRBJ2-3,.,CASSPGNLATDTQYF,TGTGCCAGCAGCCCCGGTAATCTAGCCACAGATACGCAGTATTTT
TRBV2,TRBD1,TRBJ2-3,.,CASSWDSQGDTQYF,TGTGCCAGCAGTTGGGACAGCCAGGGAGATACGCAGTATTTT
TRBV5-4,.,TRBJ1-4,.,CASSLRLAGVGEKLFF,TGTGCCAGCAGCCTCCGCCTCGCGGGGGTTGGGGAAAAACTGTTTTTT
TRBV4-1,TRBD1,TRBJ1-1,.,CASKNPGTGGTEAFF,TGCGCCAGCAAAAACCCCGGGACAGGGGGCACTGAAGCTTTCTTT
TRBV5-1,.,TRBJ2-2,.,CASSFGYTGELFF,TGCGCCAGCAGCTTTGGCTACACCGGGGAGCTGTTTTTT
TRBV5-4,.,TRBJ2-1,.,CASSLERSLNNEQFF,TGTGCCAGCAGCTTGGAACGGAGTTTAAACAATGAGCAGTTCTTC
TRBV30,.,TRBJ2-3,.,CAWSGKGIDTQYF,TGTGCCTGGAGTGGGAAGGGGATAGATACGCAGTATTTT
TRBV23-1,TRBD1,TRBJ2-5,.,CASSQTTGSSRETQYF,TGCGCCAGCAGCCAGACGACAGGGTCTAGCAGGGAGACCCAGTACTTC
TRBV7-9,.,TRBJ1-1,.,CASSLERKAALAFF,TGTGCCAGCAGCTTAGAAAGAAAGGCGGCACTGGCTTTCTTT
TRBV28,.,TRBJ1-1,.,CATNPPTGGVRDTEAFF,TGTGCCACGAATCCCCCGACAGGTGGGGTTAGGGACACTGAAGCTTTCTTT
TRBV6-6,.,TRBJ2-5,.,CASSYTGLQEAQYF,TGTGCCAGCAGTTACACGGGACTCCAAGAGGCCCAGTACTTC
TRBV28,TRBD1,TRBJ1-2,.,CASSLSTTGAGYTF,TGTGCCAGCAGTTTAAGTACGACAGGGGCTGGCTACACCTTC
TRBV28,.,TRBJ2-7,few,CASSLTQGSSYEQYF,TGTGCCAGCAGTTTAACTCAGGGAAGCTCCTACGAGCAGTACTTC
TRBV7-8,TRBD1,TRBJ1-5,.,CASSLFVGQDNQPQHF,TGTGCCAGCAGCTTGTTCGTGGGACAGGATAATCAGCCCCAGCATTTT
TRBV4-1,.,TRBJ1-3,.,CASSPNDRLAGNTIYF,TGCGCCAGCAGTCCAAATGACAGGTTGGCTGGAAACACCATATATTTT
TRBV27,TRBD2,TRBJ2-2,.,CASSLLAGGTGELFF,TGTGCCAGCAGTTTATTGGCGGGGGGCACCGGGGAGCTGTTTTTT
TRBV4-2,.,TRBJ2-2,.,CASSQVRRDTGELFF,TGTGCCAGCAGCCAAGTCCGGCGGGACACCGGGGAGCTGTTTTTT
TRBV18,TRBD1,TRBJ1-1,.,CASSRTGGGTEAFF,TGTGCCAGCTCCCGGACAGGGGGCGGGACTGAAGCTTTCTTT
TRBV4-1,.,TRBJ2-7,.,CASSQEGAEQYF,TGCGCCAGCAGCCAAGAAGGGGCCGAGCAGTACTTC
TRBV27,TRBD1,TRBJ1-2,.,CASSPTTGAGYGYTF,TGTGCCAGCAGTCCGACGACAGGGGCTGGGTATGGCTACACCTTC